In its sample, the clone carrying this TCR beta chain was seen a few times. Its antigen is as yet unknown. The germline V gene has CDR1 WNHNN and CDR2 SYGVQD (reference sequence). The CDR3 contains 12 residues. The V end lost 4 bases, the J end lost 9 bases, and 10 bases lay between the germline ends. This sample was included in a study of post-analysis software for immune sequencing data. Study overall: Both relapsing-remitting and secondary progressive multiple sclerosis featured among the disease courses, as did progressive-relapsing multiple sclerosis.

Whole-study findings and limits: Controls' normalized Chao1 diversity significantly exceeded that of multiple sclerosis patients. Samples sharing a preparation batch grouped tightly together when assessed by F measure. Five TRBV segments, including TRBV5-6, TRBV5-1 and TRBV20-1, were more frequent in patients than controls.

Incorporated into the TCR beta cDNA libraries were unique molecular identifiers, which served to reduce PCR and sequencing biases. Approximately 450,000 cDNA molecules were recovered from an input of 1 to 10 million T cells. TCRdb called the PCR reads again in MiXCR, with one record for every CDR3 protein. The sample records some 690,000 distinct CDR3 sequences, 25% to 30% being singletons. The chain links TRBV10-1 to TRBJ2-1; D is possibly TRBD2 (5 bases). Sequenced input: blood. This sequence was found in a girl aged 10 to 17 with multiple sclerosis. The CDR3 DNA reads TGCGCCAGCAGTGGGAATCGGGGTGAGCAGTTCTTC. Protein: CASSGNRGEQFF.